This entry lists 9 T cell receptor beta chains sequenced from one sample in a study of cytomegalovirus exposure and HLA in healthy donors. The PCR was carried out with 60 Vbeta primers and 13 Jbeta primers. TCRdb's table, derived via immunoSEQ multiplex PCR, lists solely in-frame clones and lacks some. Of around 99,000 clones detected, about three quarters appear once; the ten largest clones hold 7% to 8%. Sequenced: PBMCs. The origin of the receptors is a man aged 25 to 40 in good health and CMV-seronegative.

CDR3 sequence reads: CATTWGGGRNYGYTF. In DNA form, the CDR3 reads TGTGCCACCACCTGGGGGGGCGGGAGGAACTATGGCTACACCTTC. The rearrangement uses TRBV6-1 and TRBJ1-2, with D possibly TRBD1 on 6 matching bases. The V and J ends lost 10 bases and 2 bases respectively, with 20 bases between them. The CDR3 is 15 residues long. The germline CDR1 and CDR2 sequences are MNHNS and SASEGT.

This chain uses TRBV25-1 with TRBJ1-1; D perhaps matches TRBD1 (6 bases). The germline CDR1 and CDR2 sequences are MGHDK and SYGVNS. The CDR3 loop spans 15 amino acids. V was pared by 3 bases and J by 3 bases, with 14 bases between. CDR3 nucleotides: TGTGCCAGCAGTGAGACCAGGGGAGGGGACACTGAAGCTTTCTTT. Its translation is CASSETRGGDTEAFF.

J is TRBJ2-7 and V is TRBV14, with TRBD2 as a possible D gene (6 bases). The V gene's germline CDR1 is SGHDN and CDR2 FVKESK. CDR3 size: 15 residues. V was cut by 0 bases and J by 6 bases, with 15 bases left in between. This CDR3 is CASSQDGGKVVEQYF. The CDR3 DNA follows: TGTGCCAGCAGCCAAGATGGCGGGAAGGTGGTCGAGCAGTACTTC. Using reference TRBV14 and TRBJ2-7 for the parts outside the CDR3, the full variable domain is EAGVTQFPSHSVIEKGQTVTLRCDPISGHDNLYWYRRVMGKEIKFLLHFVKESKQDESGMPNNRFLAERTGGTYSTLKVQPAELEDSGVYFCASSQDGGKVVEQYFGPGTRLTVT.

V and J are TRBV30 and TRBJ2-5, with a possible D match to TRBD2 (6 bases). Trimming stripped 2 bases from V and 2 bases from J, with 15 bases between. Germline values: CDR1 GTSNPN, CDR2 SVGIG (reference sequence). CDR3 size: 15 residues. The CDR3 DNA sequence: TGTGCCTGGAGTCAACTAGCACCGAAGCAAGAGACCCAGTACTTC. Amino acid sequence: CAWSQLAPKQETQYF.

This clone was observed a few times. The rearrangement uses TRBV4-1 and TRBJ2-2; weak D call: TRBD2 (6 bases). With 4 bases removed from V and 4 bases from J, the gap between germline ends came to 13 bases. The CDR3 extends over 15 amino acids. Per germline, CDR1 MGHRA and CDR2 YSYEKL. The chain's CDR3 is CASSLGTAVTGELFF. CDR3 DNA: TGCGCCAGCAGCCTTGGGACTGCTGTCACCGGGGAGCTGTTTTTT.

This clone was observed once. V gene TRBV5-1 combines with J gene TRBJ2-2; D remains unclear. Trimming took 0 bases from V and 2 from J, leaving 11 bases between them. CDR3 length: 16 amino acids. Looked up from germline, CDR1 is SGHRS and CDR2 is YFSETQ. The CDR3 sequence: CASSLAWQRNTGELFF. CDR3 bases: TGCGCCAGCAGCTTGGCCTGGCAGCGAAACACCGGGGAGCTGTTTTTT.

V and J are TRBV10-1 and TRBJ2-7; TRBD2 agrees at 7 bases. V shed 2 bases, J shed 6 bases, and the junction held 4 bases outside the gene matches. Germline assignment: CDR1 WNHNN and CDR2 SYGVQD (reference sequence). The CDR3 loop spans 13 amino acids. The CDR3 reads CASSEAASGEQYF. The CDR3 DNA is TGCGCCAGCAGTGAGGCCGCTAGCGGCGAGCAGTACTTC.

The chain carries TRBV5-1 and TRBJ1-3, with D tentatively TRBD1 (5 bases). V lost 4 bases and J lost 2, with 16 bases in between. The germline V gene encodes CDR1 SGHRS and CDR2 YFSETQ. This CDR3 is 16 amino acids long. The CDR3 loop reads CASSQTPGIAGNTIYF. The CDR3, as DNA: TGCGCCAGCAGCCAAACACCAGGGATCGCTGGAAACACCATATATTTT.

V usage is TRBV18 and J usage is TRBJ1-2; 9 nucleotides align to TRBD1. Unmatched junction bases numbered 9, after V lost 1 base and J lost 0 bases. From germline, CDR1 is KGHSH and CDR2 LQKENI. CDR3 length equals 18 residues. The CDR3, as DNA: TGTGCCAGCTCACCACGGAGGGACAGGGCCGTACCTAACTATGGCTACACCTTC. Translating gives CASSPRRDRAVPNYGYTF.